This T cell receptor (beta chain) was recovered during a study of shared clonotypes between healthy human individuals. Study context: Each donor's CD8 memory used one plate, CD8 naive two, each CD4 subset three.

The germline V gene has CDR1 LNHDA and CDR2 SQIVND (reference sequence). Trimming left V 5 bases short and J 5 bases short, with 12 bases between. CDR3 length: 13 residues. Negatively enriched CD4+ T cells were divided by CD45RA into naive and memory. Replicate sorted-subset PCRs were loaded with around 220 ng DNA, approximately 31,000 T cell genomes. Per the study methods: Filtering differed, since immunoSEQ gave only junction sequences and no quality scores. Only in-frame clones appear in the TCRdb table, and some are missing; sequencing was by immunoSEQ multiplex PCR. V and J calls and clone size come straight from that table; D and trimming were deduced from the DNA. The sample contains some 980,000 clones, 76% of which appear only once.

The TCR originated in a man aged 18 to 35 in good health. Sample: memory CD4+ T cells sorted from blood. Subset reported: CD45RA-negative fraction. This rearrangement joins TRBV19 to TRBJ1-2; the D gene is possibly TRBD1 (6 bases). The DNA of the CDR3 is TGTGCCAGTAGTGCCGGGACAACATATGGCTACACCTTC. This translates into CASSAGTTYGYTF.